These T cell receptor beta chains were read from a single sample in a study of post-analysis software for immune sequencing data. TCRdb re-analysed the PCR reads in MiXCR, keeping a single row per CDR3 protein. The sample has more than 450,000 distinct CDR3 sequences, 44% seen once. Sequencing was done on a sample of blood. The receptors shown here come from a girl aged 5-17 years with multiple sclerosis. The CDR3 runs from the conserved cysteine through the conserved F or W. Fields, in order: D gene, clone size, J gene, V gene, CDR3 protein, CDR3 DNA. D genes are given only for firm matches. Expanded clones get a size class; other rows say once, few or many, or leave the size out.

TRBD2 NA TRBJ2-1 TRBV7-3 CASSRTSGGTEQFF TGTGCCAGCAGCCGGACTAGCGGGGGGACCGAGCAGTTCTTC
TRBD1 few TRBJ2-3 TRBV7-3 CASSSGTAGDTQYF TGTGCCAGCAGCTCCGGGACAGCCGGAGATACGCAGTATTTT
NA NA TRBJ2-3 TRBV7-2 CASSLTGISTDTQYF TGTGCCAGCAGCTTAACTGGTATAAGCACAGATACGCAGTATTTT
NA few TRBJ2-5 TRBV7-2 CASSFSGTETQYF TGTGCCAGCAGCTTTTCGGGGACCGAGACCCAGTACTTC
NA NA TRBJ1-1 TRBV28 CASSWNYRDNQNTEAFF TGTGCCAGCAGTTGGAATTACAGGGACAATCAGAACACTGAAGCTTTCTTT
TRBD2 once TRBJ2-1 TRBV12-3/TRBV12-4 CASSPQRELPFF TGTGCCAGCAGTCCCCAGCGGGAGCTTCCGTTCTTC
NA NA TRBJ2-7 TRBV29-1 CSGLGYYEQYF TGCAGCGGATTGGGTTACTACGAGCAGTACTTC
NA NA TRBJ1-2 TRBV20-1 CSARDPRQGHKSGYTF TGCAGTGCTAGAGATCCTAGGCAGGGGCACAAGTCAGGCTACACCTTC
NA NA TRBJ1-2 TRBV6-5 CASSYSHGGYTF TGTGCCAGCAGTTACTCTCATGGGGGCTACACCTTC
TRBD2 few TRBJ2-1 TRBV5-1 CASSWTSGRGEQFF TGCGCCAGCAGCTGGACTAGCGGGAGAGGGGAGCAGTTCTTC
TRBD2 NA TRBJ2-5 TRBV6-6 CASTIAGDARGTQYF TGTGCCAGCACCATAGCGGGGGATGCTCGGGGGACCCAGTACTTC
TRBD1 NA TRBJ2-6 TRBV12-3/TRBV12-4 CASSTLRGPGANVLTF TGTGCCAGCAGTACCCTCAGGGGGCCTGGGGCCAACGTCCTGACTTTC
TRBD2 few TRBJ2-7 TRBV4-1 CASSLGPSGDEQYF TGCGCCAGCAGCCTTGGACCTAGCGGGGACGAGCAGTACTTC
NA NA TRBJ2-1 TRBV11-3 CASSLLNGGEQFF TGTGCCAGCAGCCTCTTAAATGGGGGTGAGCAGTTCTTC
NA NA TRBJ2-7 TRBV29-1 CSVETSGGSTYEQYF TGCAGCGTTGAAACCTCGGGCGGGTCCACCTACGAGCAGTACTTC